This TCR beta chain was found in a study of blood T cell repertoires in COVID-19. The CDR3 contains 14 residues. CDR1 is SGHTA and CDR2 is FQGNSA in the germline V gene. The V end lost 0 bases, the J end lost 5 bases, and 10 bases lay between the germline ends. TCRdb keeps only in-frame clones here, not all; method: immunoSEQ multiplex PCR. The profile shows around 70,000 clones, around 90% of them singletons. Sequencing was performed on peripheral blood. The TCR originated in a man aged 45-60 years with active COVID-19. The chain links TRBV7-2 to TRBJ2-5; no reliable D call. CDR3 in DNA: TGTGCCAGCAGCTTAGCTGGCAGGCGTGAGACCCAGTACTTC. Its translation is CASSLAGRRETQYF. Variable domain in full (rest from reference TRBV7-2 and TRBJ2-5): GAGVSQSPSNKVTEKGKDVELRCDPISGHTALYWYRQSLGQGLEFLIYFQGNSAPDKSGLPSDRFSAERTGGSVSTLTIQRTQQEDSAVYLCASSLAGRRETQYFGPGTRLLVL.